These 5 T cell receptor beta chains originate from one sample sequenced in a study of cytomegalovirus exposure and HLA in healthy donors. Primers included in the PCR were 60 Vbeta and 13 Jbeta primers. Using immunoSEQ multiplex PCR, the repertoire was profiled, and TCRdb retains in-frame clones only, with some absent. The table includes 130,000 to 150,000 clones, 70% to 85% detected once. Input material: PBMCs. These receptor sequences come from a man in his forties in good health and CMV-seropositive.

This clone was recorded only once. This chain uses TRBV18 with TRBJ2-4; tentative D call: TRBD2 (6 bases). The CDR3 sequence is 16 residues long. Germline loops: CDR1 KGHSH, CDR2 LQKENI. The V end was cut by 1 base, the J end by 0 bases, with 10 bases between. The CDR3 loop is CASSPLGGEAKNIQYF. The DNA for the CDR3 is TGTGCCAGCTCACCACTCGGGGGAGAAGCCAAAAACATTCAGTACTTC.

This chain links TRBV18 with TRBJ2-1; TRBD2 agrees at 10 bases. This CDR3 has 15 residues. The V segment lost 6 bases and the J segment 2 bases; nucleotides outside the gene matches: 4. Germline V gives CDR1 KGHSH, CDR2 LQKENI. The CDR3 region is CASSSGRKPYNEQFF. CDR3 nucleotides: TGTGCCAGCTCTAGCGGGAGGAAACCCTACAATGAGCAGTTCTTC. The entire variable domain, with the rest obtained from reference TRBV18 and TRBJ2-1, is as follows: NAGVMQNPRHLVRRRGQEARLRCSPMKGHSHVYWYRQLPEEGLKFMVYLQKENIIDESGMPKERFSAEFPKEGPSILRIQQVVRGDSAAYFCASSSGRKPYNEQFFGPGTRLTVL.

This clone was recorded a few times. The rearrangement joins TRBV7-2 to TRBJ1-2; D ambiguous. V was cut by 6 bases and J by 0 bases, with 8 bases left in between. The CDR3 consists of 13 residues. The germline gives CDR1 SGHTA, CDR2 FQGNSA. Here the CDR3 reads CASSRRANYGYTF. The CDR3 DNA reads as TGTGCCAGCAGTCGTCGTGCTAACTATGGCTACACCTTC.

The chain couples TRBV9 to TRBJ2-5; the D gene is possibly TRBD2 (6 bases). V shed 3 bases and J shed 2 bases, with 14 bases lying between them. The germline V gene has CDR1 SGDLS and CDR2 YYNGEE. The length of the CDR3 is 15 residues. The CDR3 DNA is TGTGCCAGCAGCGCCGGGACTCTAAAACAAGAGACCCAGTACTTC. Translation: CASSAGTLKQETQYF.

The chain links TRBV5-1 to TRBJ1-1; TRBD1 matches 9 bases. The CDR3 totals 16 residues. Germline loops: CDR1 SGHRS, CDR2 YFSETQ. V shed 0 bases, J shed 5 bases, and the junction held 8 bases outside the gene matches. The CDR3 reads CASSLAVQGAGTEAFF. CDR3 nucleotides: TGCGCCAGCAGCTTGGCGGTACAGGGGGCAGGTACTGAAGCTTTCTTT.